These T cell receptor beta chains were read from a single sample in a study of cytomegalovirus exposure and HLA in healthy donors. Data came from immunoSEQ multiplex PCR; TCRdb stores just in-frame clones and leaves some out. The repertoire has about 210,000 clones, nearly 80% of them found once; the top ten carry approximately 2%. Sequencing was carried out using PBMCs. The receptors come from a male donor in good health and CMV-seronegative. Both conserved end residues are part of each CDR3. A D gene is named only where the DNA matches it firmly. The size field is filled for only some rows; it gives once, few, many or a size class.

>.|few|TRBV5-4|TRBJ2-7
CASSLESYPGEQYF
TGTGCCAGCAGCCTTGAGAGCTATCCGGGGGAGCAGTACTTC
>TRBD1|few|TRBV7-2|TRBJ1-1
CASSFLTQGAGEAFF
TGTGCCAGCAGCTTCCTTACTCAGGGGGCGGGTGAAGCTTTCTTT
>.|.|TRBV10-3|TRBJ1-2
CAISATGDNGYTF
TGTGCCATCAGCGCAACAGGCGATAATGGCTACACCTTC
>.|.|TRBV6-5|TRBJ2-7
CASSYAAVSYEQYF
TGTGCCAGCAGTTACGCAGCGGTGTCCTACGAGCAGTACTTC
>.|.|TRBV11-2|TRBJ1-2
CASSLEENGYYGYTF
TGTGCCAGCAGCTTAGAAGAGAACGGGTACTATGGCTACACCTTC
>TRBD1|.|TRBV29-1|TRBJ2-2
CSVGDRGRGGPGGELFF
TGCAGCGTGGGGGACAGGGGGCGGGGAGGGCCTGGCGGGGAGCTGTTTTTT
>.|.|TRBV4-3|TRBJ1-1
CASSRGRQMNTEAFF
TGCGCCAGCAGCCGAGGACGACAGATGAACACTGAAGCTTTCTTT
>.|.|TRBV15|TRBJ1-2
CATSTLEAAYGYTF
TGTGCCACCAGCACCCTGGAGGCGGCCTATGGCTACACCTTC
>.|.|TRBV19|TRBJ2-7
CASSDSVGSSYEQYF
TGTGCCAGTAGTGATTCGGTTGGGAGCTCCTACGAGCAGTACTTC
>TRBD2|.|TRBV15|TRBJ2-5
CATSPGGGAGETQYF
TGTGCCACCAGCCCCGGCGGGGGGGCCGGGGAGACCCAGTACTTC
>.|.|TRBV7-3|TRBJ2-5
CASSFGSQETQYF
TGTGCCAGCAGCTTTGGCAGCCAAGAGACCCAGTACTTC
>.|.|TRBV28|TRBJ2-7
CASSLQGSSYEQYF
TGTGCCAGCAGTTTACAGGGCTCCTCCTACGAGCAGTACTTC
>TRBD1|.|TRBV5-1|TRBJ1-2
CASSRGTGGLIYGYTF
TGCGCCAGCAGCAGAGGGACAGGGGGTCTAATCTATGGCTACACCTTC
>.|.|TRBV2|TRBJ2-5
CASRLGETQYF
TGTGCCAGTCGTTTGGGCGAGACCCAGTACTTC
>.|.|TRBV5-1|TRBJ1-2
CASSLAGTNYGYTF
TGCGCCAGCAGCTTGGCAGGGACTAACTATGGCTACACCTTC
>.|.|TRBV2|TRBJ2-5
CASSYYQETQYF
TGTGCCAGCAGTTACTACCAAGAGACCCAGTACTTC
>.|few|TRBV15|TRBJ1-1
CATSMRGGSTEAFF
TGTGCCACCAGCATGCGGGGGGGTAGCACTGAAGCTTTCTTT
>.|many|TRBV15|TRBJ1-1
CATSRDLRGGTEAFF
TGTGCCACCAGCAGAGATCTAAGGGGGGGAACTGAAGCTTTCTTT
>TRBD2|.|TRBV7-6|TRBJ2-5
CASSRNIPGLAGGPKETQYF
TGTGCCAGCAGCAGAAACATACCGGGACTAGCGGGGGGGCCAAAAGAGACCCAGTACTTC
>TRBD2|.|TRBV4-2|TRBJ2-2
CASSQEPSGGGYTGELFF
TGTGCCAGCAGCCAAGAACCTAGCGGGGGGGGCTACACCGGGGAGCTGTTTTTT
>.|.|TRBV7-8|TRBJ2-7
CASSFLVPSEQYF
TGTGCCAGCAGCTTCCTAGTCCCTTCCGAGCAGTACTTC
>TRBD1|.|TRBV6-6|TRBJ1-2
CASSTGGSDGYTF
TGTGCCAGCAGTACAGGGGGCTCCGATGGCTACACCTTC
>.|.|TRBV19|TRBJ2-7
CASSITESYEQYF
TGTGCCAGTAGTATAACAGAATCCTACGAGCAGTACTTC
>.|few|TRBV6-5|TRBJ2-7
CATHDPGASSYEQYF
TGTGCCACCCACGATCCCGGAGCAAGCTCCTACGAGCAGTACTTC